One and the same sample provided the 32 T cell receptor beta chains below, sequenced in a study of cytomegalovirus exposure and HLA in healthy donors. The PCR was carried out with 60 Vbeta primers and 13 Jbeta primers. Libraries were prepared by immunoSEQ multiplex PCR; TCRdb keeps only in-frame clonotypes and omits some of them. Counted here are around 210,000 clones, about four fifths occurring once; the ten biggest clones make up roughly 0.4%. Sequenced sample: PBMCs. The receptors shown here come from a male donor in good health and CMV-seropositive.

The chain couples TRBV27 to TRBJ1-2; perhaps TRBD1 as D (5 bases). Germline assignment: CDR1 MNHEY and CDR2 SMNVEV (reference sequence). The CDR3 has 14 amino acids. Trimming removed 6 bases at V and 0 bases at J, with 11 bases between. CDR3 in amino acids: CASRPGTSNYGYTF. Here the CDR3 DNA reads TGTGCCAGCAGGCCAGGGACTTCTAACTATGGCTACACCTTC.

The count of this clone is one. The chain's CDR3 is CASSQSSWRGNPTNEKLFF. As DNA, the CDR3 is TGTGCCAGCAGCCAAAGCTCTTGGCGAGGGAATCCAACTAATGAAAAACTGTTTTTT. The J gene is TRBJ1-4, the V gene TRBV7-2; D is uncertain. V lost 5 bases and J lost 0, with 22 bases in between. CDR1 SGHTA and CDR2 FQGNSA come from the germline V gene. There are 19 residues in the CDR3.

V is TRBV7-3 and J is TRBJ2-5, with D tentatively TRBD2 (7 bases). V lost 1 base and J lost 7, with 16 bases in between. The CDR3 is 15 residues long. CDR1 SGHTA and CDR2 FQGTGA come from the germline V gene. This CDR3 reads CASSLKGGNSGTQYF. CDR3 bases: TGTGCCAGCAGCTTAAAGGGGGGGAATTCGGGGACCCAGTACTTC. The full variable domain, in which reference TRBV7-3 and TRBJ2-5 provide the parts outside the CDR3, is GAGVSQTPSNKVTEKGKYVELRCDPISGHTALYWYRQSLGQGPEFLIYFQGTGAADDSGLPNDRFFAVRPEGSVSTLKIQRTERGDSAVYLCASSLKGGNSGTQYFGPGTRLLVL.

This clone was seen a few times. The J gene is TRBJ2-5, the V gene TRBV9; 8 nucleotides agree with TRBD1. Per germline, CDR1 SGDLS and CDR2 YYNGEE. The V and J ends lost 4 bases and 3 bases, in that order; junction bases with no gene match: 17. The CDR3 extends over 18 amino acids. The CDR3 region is CASSLGQGFVPTKETQYF. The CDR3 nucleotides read TGTGCCAGCAGCCTAGGACAGGGCTTCGTTCCTACCAAAGAGACCCAGTACTTC.

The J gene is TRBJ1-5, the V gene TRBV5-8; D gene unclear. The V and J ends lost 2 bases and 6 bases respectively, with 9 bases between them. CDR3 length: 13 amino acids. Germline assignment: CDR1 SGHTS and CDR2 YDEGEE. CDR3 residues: CASSFLRSQPQHF. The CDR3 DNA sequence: TGTGCCAGCAGCTTCTTAAGGAGTCAGCCCCAGCATTTT.

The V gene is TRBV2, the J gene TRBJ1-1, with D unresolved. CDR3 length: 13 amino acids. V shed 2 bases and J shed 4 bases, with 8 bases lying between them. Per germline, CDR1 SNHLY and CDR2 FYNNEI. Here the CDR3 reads CASSETVRTEAFF. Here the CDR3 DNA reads TGTGCCAGCAGTGAAACAGTCCGCACTGAAGCTTTCTTT. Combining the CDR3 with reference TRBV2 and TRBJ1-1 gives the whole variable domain EPEVTQTPSHQVTQMGQEVILRCVPISNHLYFYWYRQILGQKVEFLVSFYNNEISEKSEIFDDQFSVERPDGSNFTLKIRSTKLEDSAMYFCASSETVRTEAFFGQGTRLTVV.

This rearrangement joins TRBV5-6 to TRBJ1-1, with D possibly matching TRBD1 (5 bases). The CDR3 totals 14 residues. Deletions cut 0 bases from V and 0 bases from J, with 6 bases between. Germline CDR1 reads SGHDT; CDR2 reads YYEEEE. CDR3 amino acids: CASSLGTMNTEAFF. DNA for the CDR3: TGTGCCAGCAGCTTGGGGACAATGAACACTGAAGCTTTCTTT.

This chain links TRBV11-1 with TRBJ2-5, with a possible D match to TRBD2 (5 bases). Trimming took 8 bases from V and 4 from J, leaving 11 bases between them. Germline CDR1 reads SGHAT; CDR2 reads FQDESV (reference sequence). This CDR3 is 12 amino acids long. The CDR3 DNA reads TGTGCCAGCTCCCGCGGGCGAGAGACCCAGTACTTC. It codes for CASSRGRETQYF. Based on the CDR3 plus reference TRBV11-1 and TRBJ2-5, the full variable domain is EAEVAQSPRYKITEKSQAVAFWCDPISGHATLYWYRQILGQGPELLVQFQDESVVDDSQLPKDRFSAERLKGVDSTLKIQPAELGDSAMYLCASSRGRETQYFGPGTRLLVL.

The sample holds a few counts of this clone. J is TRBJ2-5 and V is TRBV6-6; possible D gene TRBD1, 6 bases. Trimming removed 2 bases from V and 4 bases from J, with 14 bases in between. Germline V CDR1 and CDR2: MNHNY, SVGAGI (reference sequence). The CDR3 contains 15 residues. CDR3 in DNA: TGTGCCAGCAGTTACGGCAGGGGAGTGACAGAGACCCAGTACTTC. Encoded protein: CASSYGRGVTETQYF.

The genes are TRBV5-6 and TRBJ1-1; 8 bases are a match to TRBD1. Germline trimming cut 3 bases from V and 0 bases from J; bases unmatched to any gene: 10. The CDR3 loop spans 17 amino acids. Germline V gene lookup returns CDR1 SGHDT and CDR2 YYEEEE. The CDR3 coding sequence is TGTGCCAGCAGCTCCCCGGGCAGGGGGCTCATGAACACTGAAGCTTTCTTT. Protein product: CASSSPGRGLMNTEAFF. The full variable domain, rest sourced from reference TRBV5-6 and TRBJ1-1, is DAGVTQSPTHLIKTRGQQVTLRCSPKSGHDTVSWYQQALGQGPQFIFQYYEEEERQRGNFPDRFSGHQFPNYSSELNVNALLLGDSALYLCASSSPGRGLMNTEAFFGQGTRLTVV.

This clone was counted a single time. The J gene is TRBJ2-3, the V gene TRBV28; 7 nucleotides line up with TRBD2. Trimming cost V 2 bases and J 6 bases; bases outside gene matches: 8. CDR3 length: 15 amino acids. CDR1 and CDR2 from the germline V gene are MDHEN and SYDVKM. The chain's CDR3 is CASSLVGGGGDTQYF. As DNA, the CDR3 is TGTGCCAGCAGTTTAGTTGGCGGGGGTGGCGATACGCAGTATTTT.

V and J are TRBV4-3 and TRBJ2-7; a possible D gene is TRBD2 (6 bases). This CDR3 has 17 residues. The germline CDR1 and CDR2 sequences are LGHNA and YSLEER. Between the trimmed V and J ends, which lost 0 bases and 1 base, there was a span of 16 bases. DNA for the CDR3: TGCGCCAGCAGCCAAGAGGGCAAGGCAGGGAGGTCCTACGAGCAGTACTTC. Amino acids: CASSQEGKAGRSYEQYF.

This CDR3 reads CASSLQRWETQYF. DNA of the CDR3: TGTGCCAGCAGCCTTCAGCGTTGGGAGACCCAGTACTTC. The chain is built from TRBV4-2 and TRBJ2-5, with D hard to call. V lost 4 bases, J lost 5 bases, and 11 bases lay in between. The CDR3 is 13 residues long. Germline lookup yields CDR1 LGHNA and CDR2 YNFKEQ.

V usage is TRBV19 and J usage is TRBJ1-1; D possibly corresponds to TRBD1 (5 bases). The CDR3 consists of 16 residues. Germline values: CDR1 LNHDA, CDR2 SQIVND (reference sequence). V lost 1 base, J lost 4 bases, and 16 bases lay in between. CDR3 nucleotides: TGTGCCAGTAGTATAGCGTTTGGGCAGGGCGGCACTGAAGCTTTCTTT. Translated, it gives CASSIAFGQGGTEAFF.

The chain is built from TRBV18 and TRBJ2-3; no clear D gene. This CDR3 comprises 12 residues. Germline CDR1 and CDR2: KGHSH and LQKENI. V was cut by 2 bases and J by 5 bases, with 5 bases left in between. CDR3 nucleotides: TGTGCCAGCTCACCATCCGGAGATACGCAGTATTTT. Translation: CASSPSGDTQYF.

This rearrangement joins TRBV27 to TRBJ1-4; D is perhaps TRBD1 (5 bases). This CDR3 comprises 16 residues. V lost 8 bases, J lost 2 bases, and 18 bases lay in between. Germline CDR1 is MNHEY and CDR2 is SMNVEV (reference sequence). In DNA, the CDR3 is TGTGCCAGCCTTCCCTTTGGGGCAGGGACTAATGAAAAACTGTTTTTT. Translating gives CASLPFGAGTNEKLFF.

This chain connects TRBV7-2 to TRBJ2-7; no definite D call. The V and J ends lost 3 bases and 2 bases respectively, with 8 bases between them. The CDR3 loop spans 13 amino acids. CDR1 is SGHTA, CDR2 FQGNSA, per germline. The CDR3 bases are TGTGCCAGCAGCTTCCTGGGCCCCTACGAGCAGTACTTC. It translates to CASSFLGPYEQYF. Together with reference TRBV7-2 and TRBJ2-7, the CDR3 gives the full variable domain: GAGVSQSPSNKVTEKGKDVELRCDPISGHTALYWYRQSLGQGLEFLIYFQGNSAPDKSGLPSDRFSAERTGGSVSTLTIQRTQQEDSAVYLCASSFLGPYEQYFGPGTRLTVT.

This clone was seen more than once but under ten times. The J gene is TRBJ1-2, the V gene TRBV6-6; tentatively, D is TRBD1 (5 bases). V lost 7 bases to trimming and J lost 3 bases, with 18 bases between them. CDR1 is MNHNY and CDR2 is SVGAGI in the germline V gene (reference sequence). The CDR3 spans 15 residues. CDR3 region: CASTLTVGGYYGYTF. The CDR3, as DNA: TGTGCCAGCACCCTAACAGTGGGGGGGTACTATGGCTACACCTTC.

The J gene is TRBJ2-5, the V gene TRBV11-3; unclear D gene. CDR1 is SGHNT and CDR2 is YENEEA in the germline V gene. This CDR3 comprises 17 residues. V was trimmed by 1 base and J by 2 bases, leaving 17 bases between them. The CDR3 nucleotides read TGTGCCAGCAGCTTAGGGTTGGGCAACCCCCTGCAAGAGACCCAGTACTTC. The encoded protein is CASSLGLGNPLQETQYF. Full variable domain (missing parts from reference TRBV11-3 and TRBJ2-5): EAGVVQSPRYKIIEKKQPVAFWCNPISGHNTLYWYLQNLGQGPELLIRYENEEAVDDSQLPKDRFSAERLKGVDSTLKIQPAELGDSAVYLCASSLGLGNPLQETQYFGPGTRLLVL.

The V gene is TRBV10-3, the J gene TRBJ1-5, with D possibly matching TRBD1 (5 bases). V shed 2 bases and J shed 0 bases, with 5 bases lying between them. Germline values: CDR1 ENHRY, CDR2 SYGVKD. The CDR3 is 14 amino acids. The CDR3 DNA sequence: TGTGCCATCAGTGAGACAGGTAGCAATCAGCCCCAGCATTTT. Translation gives CAISETGSNQPQHF.

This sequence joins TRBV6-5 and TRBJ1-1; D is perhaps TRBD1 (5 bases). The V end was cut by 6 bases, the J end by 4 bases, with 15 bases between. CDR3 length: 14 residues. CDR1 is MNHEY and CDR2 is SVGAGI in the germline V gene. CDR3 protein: CASSPLGGVTEAFF. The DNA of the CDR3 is TGTGCCAGCAGCCCCCTGGGAGGGGTCACTGAAGCTTTCTTT.

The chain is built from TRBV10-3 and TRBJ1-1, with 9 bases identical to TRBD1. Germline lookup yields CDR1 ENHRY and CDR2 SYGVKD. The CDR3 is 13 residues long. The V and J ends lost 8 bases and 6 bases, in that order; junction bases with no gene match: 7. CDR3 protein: CAIEDRGGSEAFF. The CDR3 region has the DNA TGTGCCATCGAAGACAGGGGGGGATCTGAAGCTTTCTTT.

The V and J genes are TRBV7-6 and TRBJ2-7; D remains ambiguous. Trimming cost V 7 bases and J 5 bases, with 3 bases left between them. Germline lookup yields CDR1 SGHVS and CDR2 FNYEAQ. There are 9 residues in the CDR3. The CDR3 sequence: CASTDEQYF. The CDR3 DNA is TGTGCCAGCACGGACGAGCAGTACTTC.

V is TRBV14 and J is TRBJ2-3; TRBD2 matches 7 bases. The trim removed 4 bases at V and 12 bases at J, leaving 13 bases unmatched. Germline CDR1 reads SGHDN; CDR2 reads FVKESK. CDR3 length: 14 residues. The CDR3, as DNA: TGTGCCAGCAGCCCGGGGTGGGGACTACCGATCCAGTATTTT. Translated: CASSPGWGLPIQYF.

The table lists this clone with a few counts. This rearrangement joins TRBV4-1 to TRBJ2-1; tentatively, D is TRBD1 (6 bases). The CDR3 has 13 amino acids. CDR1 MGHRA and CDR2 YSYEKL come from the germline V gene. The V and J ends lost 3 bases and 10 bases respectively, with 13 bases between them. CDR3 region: CASSQLGQREQFF. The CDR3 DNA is TGCGCCAGCAGCCAGTTGGGACAAAGGGAGCAGTTCTTC.

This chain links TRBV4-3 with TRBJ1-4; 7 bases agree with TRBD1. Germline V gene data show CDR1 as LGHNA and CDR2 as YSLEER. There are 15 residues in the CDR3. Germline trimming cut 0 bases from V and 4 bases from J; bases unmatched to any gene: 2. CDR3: CASSQESGGNEKLFF. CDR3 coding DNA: TGCGCCAGCAGCCAAGAGTCAGGGGGTAATGAAAAACTGTTTTTT.

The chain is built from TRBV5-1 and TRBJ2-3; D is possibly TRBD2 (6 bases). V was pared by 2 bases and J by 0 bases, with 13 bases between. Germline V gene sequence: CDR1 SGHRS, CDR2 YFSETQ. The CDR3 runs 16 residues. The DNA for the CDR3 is TGCGCCAGCAGCTTAGGAGGGGTGGGAAGCACAGATACGCAGTATTTT. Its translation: CASSLGGVGSTDTQYF.

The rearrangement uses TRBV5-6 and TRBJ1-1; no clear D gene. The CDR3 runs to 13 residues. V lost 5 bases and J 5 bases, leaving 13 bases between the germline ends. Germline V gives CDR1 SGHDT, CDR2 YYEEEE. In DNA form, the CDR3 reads TGTGCCAGCAGGAACATAGGGAGGACTGAAGCTTTCTTT. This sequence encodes CASRNIGRTEAFF.

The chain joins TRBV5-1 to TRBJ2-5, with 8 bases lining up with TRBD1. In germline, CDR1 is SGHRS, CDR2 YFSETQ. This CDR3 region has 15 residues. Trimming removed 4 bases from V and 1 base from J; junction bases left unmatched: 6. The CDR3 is CASSQGTGFQETQYF. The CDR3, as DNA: TGCGCCAGCAGCCAAGGGACAGGATTCCAAGAGACCCAGTACTTC.

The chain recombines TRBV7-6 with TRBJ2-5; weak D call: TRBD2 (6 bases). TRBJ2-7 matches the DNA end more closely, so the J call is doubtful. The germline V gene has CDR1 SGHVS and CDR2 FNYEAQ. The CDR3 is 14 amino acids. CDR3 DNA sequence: TGTGCCAGCAGCTTTGCGGGATCCTCCTACGAGCAGTACTTC. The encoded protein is CASSFAGSSYEQYF.

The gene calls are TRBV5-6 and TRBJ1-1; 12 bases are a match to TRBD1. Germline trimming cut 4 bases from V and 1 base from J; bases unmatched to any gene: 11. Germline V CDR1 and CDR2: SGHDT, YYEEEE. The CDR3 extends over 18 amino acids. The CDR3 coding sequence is TGTGCCAGCAGCCACCGGGGACAGGGGGCGTCTCGGAACACTGAAGCTTTCTTT. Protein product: CASSHRGQGASRNTEAFF. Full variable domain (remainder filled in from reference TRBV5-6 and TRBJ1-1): DAGVTQSPTHLIKTRGQQVTLRCSPKSGHDTVSWYQQALGQGPQFIFQYYEEEERQRGNFPDRFSGHQFPNYSSELNVNALLLGDSALYLCASSHRGQGASRNTEAFFGQGTRLTVV.

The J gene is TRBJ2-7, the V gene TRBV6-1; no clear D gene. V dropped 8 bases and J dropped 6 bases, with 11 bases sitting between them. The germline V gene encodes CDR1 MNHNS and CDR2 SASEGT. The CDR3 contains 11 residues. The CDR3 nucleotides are TGTGCCAGCTCCCCCTTGGCCGAGCAGTACTTC. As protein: CASSPLAEQYF.